The 27 T cell receptor beta chains in this list originate from one sample, sequenced in a study of radiotherapy plus CTLA-4 blockade in lung cancer. Produced via immunoSEQ multiplex PCR; TCRdb's table is partial and in-frame only. The table includes 70,000 to 90,000 clones, roughly four fifths detected once. The specimen was peripheral blood, collected from a patient treated with radiotherapy plus ipilimumab. The receptors were sampled from a human donor with non-small cell lung cancer who had stable disease on radiotherapy plus ipilimumab.

The CDR3 nucleotides are TGTGCCAGCAGCGTGAGCCCAAACACCATATATTTT. As protein: CASSVSPNTIYF. The rearrangement links TRBV9 to TRBJ1-3; D remains unclear. The ends were cut back, 2 bases at V and 6 bases at J, with 6 bases in the middle. There are 12 residues in the CDR3. Germline CDR1 is SGDLS and CDR2 is YYNGEE.

The chain combines TRBV27 with TRBJ1-5, with a weak D call TRBD1 (5 bases). Germline CDR1 and CDR2: MNHEY and SMNVEV (reference sequence). The CDR3 loop spans 15 amino acids. Trimming left V 0 bases short and J 6 bases short, with 12 bases between. The CDR3 sequence is CASSLSGVIGQPQHF. The CDR3 bases are TGTGCCAGCAGTTTATCAGGGGTTATAGGTCAGCCCCAGCATTTT.

The genes are TRBV5-4 and TRBJ2-6; a possible D gene is TRBD2 (6 bases). This CDR3 spans 15 amino acids. Trimming removed 4 bases from V and 2 bases from J, with 10 bases in between. CDR1 is SGHNT and CDR2 is YYREEE in the germline V gene (reference sequence). The CDR3 here is CASSQTGAGANVLTF. The CDR3 DNA follows: TGTGCCAGCAGCCAAACGGGGGCTGGGGCCAACGTCCTGACTTTC.

A few counts support this clone. The chain joins TRBV19 to TRBJ2-7; D is perhaps TRBD1 (5 bases). The V end was cut by 0 bases, the J end by 4 bases, with 10 bases between. Germline V gene sequence: CDR1 LNHDA, CDR2 SQIVND (reference sequence). The CDR3 has 14 amino acids. This CDR3 reads CASSIDGDRYEQYF. The CDR3 DNA follows: TGTGCCAGTAGTATAGATGGAGACAGATACGAGCAGTACTTC.

The rearrangement links TRBV11-2 to TRBJ2-1, with 14 bases aligning to TRBD2. Trimming cost V 6 bases and J 9 bases; bases outside gene matches: 16. CDR1 and CDR2 from the germline V gene are SGHAT and FQNNGV. The CDR3 runs to 18 residues. In nucleotides, the CDR3 is TGTGCCAGCAGACCATCGGAGGTTAGACTAGCGGGAGGGATTGAGCAGTTCTTC. This encodes CASRPSEVRLAGGIEQFF.

The chain is built from TRBV5-1 and TRBJ2-7; 9 nucleotides line up with TRBD1. The CDR3 spans 15 residues. V shed 1 base and J 5 bases; nucleotides not matched to a gene: 7. Germline CDR1 is SGHRS and CDR2 is YFSETQ. The DNA of the CDR3 is TGCGCCAGCAGCTTGCCGGGACAGGGCACGAACGAGCAGTACTTC. Translated, it gives CASSLPGQGTNEQYF. Complete variable domain (other parts from reference TRBV5-1 and TRBJ2-7): KAGVTQTPRYLIKTRGQQVTLSCSPISGHRSVSWYQQTPGQGLQFLFEYFSETQRNKGNFPGRFSGRQFSNSRSEMNVSTLELGDSALYLCASSLPGQGTNEQYFGPGTRLTVT.

This clone came up a few times. This rearrangement joins TRBV28 to TRBJ1-3; D is undetermined. The CDR3 runs to 12 residues. CDR1 MDHEN and CDR2 SYDVKM come from the germline V gene. Trimming left V 7 bases short and J 2 bases short, with 6 bases between. The CDR3 loop is CASIEAGNTIYF. The DNA for the CDR3 is TGTGCCAGCATCGAAGCTGGAAACACCATATATTTT.

The chain couples TRBV5-6 to TRBJ1-1; tentatively, D is TRBD1 (5 bases). The CDR3 has 13 residues. Trimming removed 2 bases at V and 1 base at J, with 6 bases between. Germline values: CDR1 SGHDT, CDR2 YYEEEE. The DNA of the CDR3 is TGTGCCAGCAGCTTTGGGGGGAACACTGAAGCTTTCTTT. Translation gives CASSFGGNTEAFF.

The chain uses TRBV11-2 and TRBJ2-5, with D perhaps matching TRBD1 (5 bases). CDR3 length: 16 residues. The V gene lost 5 bases and the J gene lost 5 bases, with 21 bases spanning the gap. Germline V CDR1 and CDR2: SGHAT, FQNNGV. Here the CDR3 DNA reads TGTGCCAGCAGCCAAGATCCCCCAGGGTTCCAGGAGACCCAGTACTTC. Translating it yields CASSQDPPGFQETQYF. Together with reference TRBV11-2 and TRBJ2-5, the CDR3 gives the full variable domain: EAGVAQSPRYKIIEKRQSVAFWCNPISGHATLYWYQQILGQGPKLLIQFQNNGVVDDSQLPKDRFSAERLKGVDSTLKIQPAKLEDSAVYLCASSQDPPGFQETQYFGPGTRLLVL.

This chain links TRBV11-2 with TRBJ2-7; TRBD2 agrees at 8 bases. Germline trimming cut 0 bases from V and 2 bases from J; bases unmatched to any gene: 18. Germline CDR1 reads SGHAT; CDR2 reads FQNNGV. The CDR3 is 20 amino acids. The DNA of the CDR3 is TGTGCCAGCAGCTTAGATCGGTTAGTCGGCGGGGGGCCATCTACCTACGAGCAGTACTTC. It translates to CASSLDRLVGGGPSTYEQYF.

V usage is TRBV18 and J usage is TRBJ2-7; 7 bases fit TRBD1. The CDR3 has 14 residues. The J segment lost 5 bases and the V segment lost 5 bases, leaving 9 bases of the junction unmatched. The V gene's germline CDR1 is KGHSH and CDR2 LQKENI. The CDR3 bases are TGTGCCAGCTCAACGCCGACAGGGCCCCACGAGCAGTACTTC. This codes for CASSTPTGPHEQYF.

This chain links TRBV5-8 with TRBJ2-3; D ambiguous. V gave up 0 bases and J gave up 4 bases, with 9 bases separating them. This CDR3 has 14 residues. Germline CDR1 and CDR2: SGHTS and YDEGEE. Written as DNA, the CDR3 is TGTGCCAGCAGCTTGGGGACGGGTCCAGATACGCAGTATTTT. This translates into CASSLGTGPDTQYF.

The J gene is TRBJ2-7, the V gene TRBV7-9, with D perhaps matching TRBD1 (6 bases). The CDR3 is 17 amino acids. The V gene's germline CDR1 is SEHNR and CDR2 FQNEAQ (reference sequence). V shed 1 base and J shed 0 bases, with 16 bases lying between them. CDR3 region: CASSLGGVRGYSYEQYF. The CDR3, as DNA: TGTGCCAGCAGCTTAGGTGGTGTCAGGGGTTACTCCTACGAGCAGTACTTC. The whole variable domain, remainder taken from reference TRBV7-9 and TRBJ2-7, is DTGVSQNPRHKITKRGQNVTFRCDPISEHNRLYWYRQTLGQGPEFLTYFQNEAQLEKSRLLSDRFSAERPKGSFSTLEIQRTEQGDSAMYLCASSLGGVRGYSYEQYFGPGTRLTVT.

V is TRBV19 and J is TRBJ1-6; possibly TRBD1 for D (5 bases). Germline loops: CDR1 LNHDA, CDR2 SQIVND (reference sequence). The CDR3 totals 12 residues. V was cut by 9 bases and J by 7 bases, with 10 bases left in between. CDR3 amino acids: CASGSGNSPLHF. CDR3 DNA: TGTGCCAGCGGCTCAGGGAATTCACCCCTCCACTTT.

In regard to this clone: Additional DNA sequences in this sample encode the identical CDR3. The genes are TRBV7-9 and TRBJ1-1, with D unclear. Germline values: CDR1 SEHNR, CDR2 FQNEAQ (reference sequence). Trimming took off 5 bases at V and 0 bases at J, with 7 bases between the two ends. There are 13 residues in the CDR3. The CDR3 here is CASSPPVNTEAFF. CDR3 sequence (DNA): TGTGCCAGCAGCCCCCCTGTGAACACTGAAGCTTTCTTT.

V usage is TRBV29-1 and J usage is TRBJ2-7; D unresolved. Germline lookup yields CDR1 SQVTM and CDR2 ANQGSEA. There are 16 residues in the CDR3. V was cut by 0 bases and J by 4 bases, with 19 bases left in between. The CDR3 nucleotides read TGCAGCGTTGAAGATCGAGGATATGTAGGGCGGTACGAGCAGTACTTC. Translation: CSVEDRGYVGRYEQYF.

The CDR3 loop reads CASSHQRELNSPLHF. DNA of the CDR3: TGCGCCAGCAGCCATCAGAGGGAGTTGAATTCACCCCTCCACTTT. The rearrangement uses TRBV4-1 and TRBJ1-6; no clear D gene. Per germline, CDR1 MGHRA and CDR2 YSYEKL. The CDR3 is 15 amino acids. V lost 3 bases and J lost 7, with 13 bases in between.

The gene calls are TRBV28 and TRBJ2-5, with 15 bases that match TRBD2. Germline values: CDR1 MDHEN, CDR2 SYDVKM. The CDR3 contains 14 residues. V was pared by 8 bases and J by 6 bases, with 4 bases of the junction left unmatched. CDR3 in amino acids: CASRTSGGEKTQYF. The DNA of the CDR3 is TGTGCCAGCCGGACTAGCGGGGGGGAAAAGACCCAGTACTTC.

This clone showed up just once. The genes are TRBV7-9 and TRBJ1-2; maybe TRBD1 (5 bases). The V end lost 3 bases, the J end lost 7 bases, and 12 bases lay between the germline ends. Per the germline V gene, CDR1 is SEHNR and CDR2 is FQNEAQ (reference sequence). The CDR3 runs 13 residues. The CDR3 nucleotides read TGTGCCAGCAGCTTGGGGGTGATGAGTGGCTACACCTTC. Its translation is CASSLGVMSGYTF. The full variable domain, in which reference TRBV7-9 and TRBJ1-2 provide the parts outside the CDR3, is DTGVSQNPRHKITKRGQNVTFRCDPISEHNRLYWYRQTLGQGPEFLTYFQNEAQLEKSRLLSDRFSAERPKGSFSTLEIQRTEQGDSAMYLCASSLGVMSGYTFGSGTRLTVV.

V is TRBV5-8 and J is TRBJ2-4; 9 nucleotides agree with TRBD2. Trimming took 1 base from V and 9 from J; bases not matched to a gene: 14. CDR3 size: 17 residues. Germline CDR1 reads SGHTS; CDR2 reads YDEGEE. The CDR3 spells CASSLKVTSGWTAIQYF. DNA of the CDR3: TGTGCCAGCAGCTTGAAGGTTACTAGCGGGTGGACGGCCATTCAGTACTTC.

This clone is a singleton in its sample. The rearrangement uses TRBV9 and TRBJ1-2, with 7 positions matching TRBD1. Germline assignment: CDR1 SGDLS and CDR2 YYNGEE. V shed 1 base and J 4 bases; nucleotides not matched to a gene: 10. This CDR3 contains 16 residues. The CDR3 nucleotides are TGTGCCAGCAGCGTAAGTAGCACAGGGGAGTCCTATGGCTACACCTTC. This gives the protein CASSVSSTGESYGYTF. Based on the CDR3 plus reference TRBV9 and TRBJ1-2, the full variable domain is DSGVTQTPKHLITATGQRVTLRCSPRSGDLSVYWYQQSLDQGLQFLIQYYNGEERAKGNILERFSAQQFPDLHSELNLSSLELGDSALYFCASSVSSTGESYGYTFGSGTRLTVV.

DNA of the CDR3: TGTGCCAGCACAAGCCAGGGAAGTAATGAGCAGTTCTTC. Translation gives CASTSQGSNEQFF. J is TRBJ2-1 and V is TRBV2; tentative D call: TRBD1 (5 bases). Germline V CDR1 and CDR2: SNHLY, FYNNEI. The ends were cut back, 7 bases at V and 7 bases at J, with 14 bases in the middle. The CDR3 runs to 13 residues.

This clone has a single count. The chain employs TRBV5-4 and TRBJ2-5; 7 nucleotides agree with TRBD1. CDR3 length: 15 amino acids. J lost 2 bases, V lost 2 bases, and 6 bases had no gene match. CDR1 and CDR2 (germline): SGHNT, YYREEE (reference sequence). The DNA for the CDR3 is TGTGCCAGCAGCTTCCTCCCGGGACAGCAAGAGACCCAGTACTTC. This codes for CASSFLPGQQETQYF.

The DNA of the CDR3 is TGCAGCGTTGACGACAGGGTGACCTCTGGAAACACCATATATTTT. The encoded protein is CSVDDRVTSGNTIYF. V is TRBV29-1 and J is TRBJ1-3, with TRBD1 identical over 7 bases. The J segment lost 0 bases and the V segment lost 3 bases, leaving 5 bases of the junction unmatched. CDR1 is SQVTM, CDR2 ANQGSEA, per germline. This CDR3 is built from 15 residues.

J is TRBJ2-2 and V is TRBV7-9, with 10 bases identical to TRBD1. V gave up 6 bases and J gave up 3 bases; unmatched junction bases: 7. Germline V gives CDR1 SEHNR, CDR2 FQNEAQ (reference sequence). This CDR3 has 16 residues. The CDR3 DNA is TGTGCCAGCAGACCGACAGGGGGCGCGGACACCGGGGAGCTGTTTTTT. This gives the protein CASRPTGGADTGELFF.

The CDR3, as DNA: TGTGCCAGCAGCCCCCGATCTAACCAGGCCCAGTACTTC. Its translation: CASSPRSNQAQYF. The chain combines TRBV7-2 with TRBJ2-5; the D is unclear. Trimming left V 5 bases short and J 9 bases short, with 16 bases between. CDR1 and CDR2 from the germline V gene are SGHTA and FQGNSA. The CDR3 loop spans 13 amino acids.

The J gene is TRBJ2-7, the V gene TRBV4-2, with 11 bases fitting TRBD2. Trimming at V came to 4 bases and at J to 3 bases, leaving 11 bases not matched to a gene. Germline-derived CDR1 and CDR2 are LGHNA and YNFKEQ. This CDR3 comprises 17 residues. CDR3 in amino acids: CASSLSVGLAGGYEQYF. The CDR3 nucleotides read TGTGCCAGCAGCCTCTCCGTGGGGCTAGCGGGAGGCTACGAGCAGTACTTC.